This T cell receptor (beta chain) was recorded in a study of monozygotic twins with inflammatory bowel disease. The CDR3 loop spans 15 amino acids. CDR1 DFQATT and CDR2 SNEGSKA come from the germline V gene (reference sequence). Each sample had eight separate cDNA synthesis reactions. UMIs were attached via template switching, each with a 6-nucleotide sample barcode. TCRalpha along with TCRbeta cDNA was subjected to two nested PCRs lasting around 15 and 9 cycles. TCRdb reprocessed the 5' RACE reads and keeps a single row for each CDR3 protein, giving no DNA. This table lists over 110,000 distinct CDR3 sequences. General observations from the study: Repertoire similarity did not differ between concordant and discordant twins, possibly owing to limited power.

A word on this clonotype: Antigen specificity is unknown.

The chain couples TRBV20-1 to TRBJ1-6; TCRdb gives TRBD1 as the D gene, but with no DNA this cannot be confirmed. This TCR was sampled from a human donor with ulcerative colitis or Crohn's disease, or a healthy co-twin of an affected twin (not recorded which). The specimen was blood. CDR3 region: CSARSPGQGSSPLHF.